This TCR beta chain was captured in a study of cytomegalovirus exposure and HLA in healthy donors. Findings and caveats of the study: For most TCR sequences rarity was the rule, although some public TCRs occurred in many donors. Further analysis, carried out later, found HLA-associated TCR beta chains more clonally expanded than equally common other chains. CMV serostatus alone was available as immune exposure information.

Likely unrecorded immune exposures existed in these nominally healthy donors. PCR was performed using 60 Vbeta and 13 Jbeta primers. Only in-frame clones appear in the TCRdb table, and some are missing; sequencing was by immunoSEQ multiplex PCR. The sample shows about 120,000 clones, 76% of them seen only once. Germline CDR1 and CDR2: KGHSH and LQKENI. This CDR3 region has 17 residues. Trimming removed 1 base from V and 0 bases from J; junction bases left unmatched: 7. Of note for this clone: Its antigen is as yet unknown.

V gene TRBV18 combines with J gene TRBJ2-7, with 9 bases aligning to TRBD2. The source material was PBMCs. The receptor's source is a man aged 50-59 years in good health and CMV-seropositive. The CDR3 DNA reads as TGTGCCAGCTCACCACAACGACTAGCGGACACCTCCTACGAGCAGTACTTC. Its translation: CASSPQRLADTSYEQYF.